The 10 T cell receptor beta chains given below trace back to one sample, sequenced in a study of T cell clonality in common variable immunodeficiency. Assay: immunoSEQ multiplex PCR; the TCRdb copy retains only in-frame clones and omits some. This sample carries about 33,000 clones and no singletons, and 6.1% goes to the top ten. No antigen has been assigned to these receptors. Study results and limitations: Fewer deletions and N-nucleotide insertions were reportedly seen in common variable immunodeficiency TCR beta sequences.

Sequencing used peripheral blood mononuclear cells. Source of these receptors: a human donor with common variable immunodeficiency.

A note on this clone: The read is 3 residues too short to cover the CDR3 end, so that end is filled in from the germline J gene. This chain connects TRBV2 to TRBJ2-6; 9 bases fit TRBD1. V trimming: 11 bases; J trimming: 0 bases; junction bases outside the gene matches: 5. The germline CDR1 and CDR2 sequences are SNHLY and FYNNEI. The CDR3 runs 15 residues. This CDR3 reads CARGTGYSGANVLTF. The covered CDR3 bases are TGTGCCCGGGGGACAGGGTACTCTGGGGCCAACGTC.

Only a few counts were recorded for this clone. The DNA ends 3 residues before the CDR3 does, and the rest of the CDR3 is filled in from the germline J gene. The chain couples TRBV30 to TRBJ2-5; the D gene is possibly TRBD1 (5 bases). The V gene lost 1 base and the J gene lost 4 bases, with 7 bases spanning the gap. CDR1 GTSNPN and CDR2 SVGIG come from the germline V gene (reference sequence). This CDR3 has 12 amino acids. CDR3 DNA (partial): TGTGCCTGGAGTGGACAGATAGAGACC. Translation gives CAWSGQIET. The entire CDR3 reads CAWSGQIETQYF.

This clone was seen repeatedly, ten times or more. The CDR3 end lies 3 residues beyond the end of the read and is filled in from the germline J gene. V and J are TRBV10-2 and TRBJ2-1; TRBD2 aligns across 9 bases. CDR1 and CDR2 from the germline V gene are WSHSY and SAAADI. V lost 3 bases to trimming and J lost 9 bases; unmatched junction nucleotides: 18. The CDR3 extends over 18 amino acids. Partial CDR3 DNA: TGCGCCAGCAGTGAAGCAACCGGGGGGGCGGGGGGGCCGGGTGAG. Translation: CASSEATGGAGGPGE. The whole CDR3 sequence reads CASSEATGGAGGPGEQFF.

This clone was found a few times. The read falls 3 residues short of the CDR3 end, and the missing part is taken from the germline J gene. The rearrangement joins TRBV5-6 to TRBJ1-1; D unclear. V lost 3 bases to trimming and J lost 1 base, with 7 bases between them. The germline V gene encodes CDR1 SGHDT and CDR2 YYEEEE. The CDR3 loop spans 13 amino acids. This CDR3 reads CASSSTWNTEAFF. The sequenced CDR3 bases are TGTGCCAGCAGCTCGACATGGAACACTGAA.

This clone was seen repeatedly, ten times or more. The CDR3 sequence is CSVKKGSGTEAFF. Partial CDR3 DNA: TGCAGCGTTAAGAAGGGGTCGGGCACTGAA. The chain recombines TRBV29-1 with TRBJ1-1; D may be TRBD1 (5 bases). The observed sequence ends 3 residues before the CDR3 terminus, with the missing tail filled in from the germline J gene. Trimming removed 5 bases at V and 4 bases at J, with 14 bases between. The CDR3 loop spans 13 amino acids. Germline V gene data show CDR1 as SQVTM and CDR2 as ANQGSEA.

There are many counts of this clone. The read terminates 3 residues before the CDR3 end, so the remaining end is supplied by the germline J gene. The chain is built from TRBV5-1 and TRBJ1-2; 10 bases agree with TRBD1. CDR1 is SGHRS and CDR2 is YFSETQ in the germline V gene. The J segment lost 7 bases and the V segment lost 5 bases, leaving 8 bases of the junction unmatched. This CDR3 has 14 amino acids. CDR3 DNA (partial): TGCGCCAGCAGAGACCAGACAGGGGGCCGTGGC. Translated, it gives CASRDQTGGRG. The full CDR3 protein is CASRDQTGGRGYTF.

This clone was observed at least ten times. The CDR3 goes on 3 residues after the read ends, and that part is filled in from the germline J gene. The chain links TRBV5-1 to TRBJ2-3; 7 bases agree with TRBD1. The CDR3 is 14 amino acids. Germline V CDR1 and CDR2: SGHRS, YFSETQ. V dropped 4 bases and J dropped 2; count of bases not matched to a gene: 4. Incomplete CDR3 DNA: TGCGCCAGCAGCAAGGGACAGTTCACAGATACG. Its protein is CASSKGQFTDT. The CDR3 reads in full as CASSKGQFTDTQYF.

This CDR3 is CASSEAIRANYGYTF. Partial CDR3 DNA: TGTGCCAGCAGTGAAGCCATCAGGGCAAACTATGGC. This chain uses TRBV6-1 with TRBJ1-2; perhaps TRBD1 as D (5 bases). The CDR3 extends 3 residues past the end of the read, so its final part is completed from the germline J gene. The CDR3 extends over 15 amino acids. Germline lookup yields CDR1 MNHNS and CDR2 SASEGT. Deletions cut 0 bases from V and 2 bases from J, with 10 bases between.

This clone was seen many times. The read stops 3 residues short of the end of the CDR3; the missing end is completed from the germline J gene. V usage is TRBV5-6 and J usage is TRBJ1-2, with TRBD1 identical over 11 bases. From germline, CDR1 is SGHDT and CDR2 YYEEEE. The CDR3 contains 13 residues. The CDR3 loop is CASSSGQGEGYTF. CDR3 DNA, as far as it was read: TGTGCCAGCAGCTCGGGACAGGGGGAAGGC.

Comment on this clone: The read finishes 3 residues shy of the CDR3 end, and the germline J gene is used to complete it. The chain employs TRBV2 and TRBJ2-3; unclear D gene. This CDR3 is 14 amino acids long. Per germline, CDR1 SNHLY and CDR2 FYNNEI. This CDR3 is CASSEAQLTSAQYF. Partial CDR3 DNA: TGTGCCAGCAGTGAAGCGCAACTAACCAGTGCG.